The 21 T cell receptor beta chains given below trace back to one sample, sequenced in a study of a mutant IDH1 vaccine in newly diagnosed glioma. Time point given: baseline, week 1 (first vaccination visit). The treatment: pre-vaccination baseline after standard-of-care therapy. The repertoire was sequenced with immunoSEQ multiplex PCR; TCRdb's copy has only in-frame clones and lacks some. In the table there are 65,000 to 70,000 clones, approximately 83% of which are singletons. This sample comprised PBMCs, obtained from a glioma patient treated with radiotherapy, temozolomide or both. These receptor sequences come from a young man with glioma.

The chain recombines TRBV10-3 with TRBJ2-1; TRBD1 agrees at 7 bases. Germline V gene data show CDR1 as ENHRY and CDR2 as SYGVKD. This CDR3 has 17 residues. The V and J ends lost 3 bases and 6 bases, in that order; junction bases with no gene match: 14. The CDR3: CAISDDRVTTQRNEQFF. CDR3 nucleotides: TGTGCCATCAGTGATGACAGGGTCACCACCCAGCGCAATGAGCAGTTCTTC.

There are a few counts of this clone. The J gene is TRBJ1-5, the V gene TRBV7-9, with D perhaps TRBD1 (6 bases). This CDR3 is 15 amino acids long. The ends were cut back, 6 bases at V and 0 bases at J, with 12 bases in the middle. Germline CDR1 and CDR2: SEHNR and FQNEAQ (reference sequence). The CDR3 reads CASSSGQFSNQPQHF. The CDR3 region has the DNA TGTGCCAGCAGTTCCGGACAGTTTAGCAATCAGCCCCAGCATTTT.

The chain recombines TRBV7-8 with TRBJ1-2; 7 nucleotides agree with TRBD1. CDR3 length: 15 amino acids. Germline-derived CDR1 and CDR2 are SGHVS and FQNEAQ. The trim removed 1 base at V and 4 bases at J, leaving 6 bases unmatched. The CDR3 DNA reads as TGTGCCAGCAGCTTAGAGCCAGGGGGGATCTATGGCTACACCTTC. It specifies CASSLEPGGIYGYTF.

V gene TRBV5-1 combines with J gene TRBJ2-1, with 10 positions matching TRBD2. The CDR3 is 14 residues long. With V trimmed by 1 base and J by 8 bases, 3 bases remained unmatched. The germline CDR1 and CDR2 sequences are SGHRS and YFSETQ. For the CDR3, the DNA is TGCGCCAGCAGCTTGAGCGGGGGGGCATATGAGCAGTTCTTC. Its protein is CASSLSGGAYEQFF.

The CDR3 is CASTGQAGVTGANEKLFF. Written as DNA, the CDR3 is TGTGCCAGTACTGGTCAGGCAGGGGTGACGGGCGCTAATGAAAAACTGTTTTTT. V and J are TRBV19 and TRBJ1-4; a possible D gene is TRBD1 (6 bases). Trimming took off 7 bases at V and 3 bases at J, with 24 bases between the two ends. CDR3 size: 18 residues. CDR1 and CDR2 from the germline V gene are LNHDA and SQIVND (reference sequence).

The J gene is TRBJ1-6, the V gene TRBV25-1; the D is unclear. There are 13 residues in the CDR3. Trimming stripped 6 bases from V and 11 bases from J, with 14 bases between. Germline assignment: CDR1 MGHDK and CDR2 SYGVNS. The CDR3 loop is CASRRSAAAPLHF. The CDR3 coding sequence is TGTGCCAGCAGGAGGTCGGCTGCGGCACCCCTCCACTTT. Full variable domain (outside the CDR3, taken from reference TRBV25-1 and TRBJ1-6): EADIYQTPRYLVIGTGKKITLECSQTMGHDKMYWYQQDPGMELHLIHYSYGVNSTEKGDLSSESTVSRIRTEHFPLTLESARPSHTSQYLCASRRSAAAPLHFGNGTRLTVT.

The rearrangement uses TRBV18 and TRBJ1-5; D is undetermined. CDR3 length: 14 amino acids. V was clipped by 2 bases and J by 3 bases, with 8 bases between them. CDR1 is KGHSH and CDR2 is LQKENI in the germline V gene. The CDR3 region is CASSPGRINQPQHF. Here the CDR3 DNA reads TGTGCCAGCTCACCAGGCAGAATCAATCAGCCCCAGCATTTT.

About this clone itself: The sample holds other DNA sequences that translate to the same CDR3. The chain employs TRBV14 and TRBJ2-3; D gene uncertain. From germline, CDR1 is SGHDN and CDR2 FVKESK. V lost 5 bases, J lost 2 bases, and 11 bases lay in between. This CDR3 is built from 14 residues. For the CDR3, the DNA is TGTGCCAGCAGCGCCGAAATCTACACAGATACGCAGTATTTT. It specifies CASSAEIYTDTQYF. The whole variable domain, remainder taken from reference TRBV14 and TRBJ2-3, is EAGVTQFPSHSVIEKGQTVTLRCDPISGHDNLYWYRRVMGKEIKFLLHFVKESKQDESGMPNNRFLAERTGGTYSTLKVQPAELEDSGVYFCASSAEIYTDTQYFGPGTRLTVL.

The V and J genes are TRBV28 and TRBJ2-7; no clear D gene. Germline V gene sequence: CDR1 MDHEN, CDR2 SYDVKM. Trimming left V 4 bases short and J 5 bases short, with 15 bases between. CDR3 length equals 14 residues. In DNA form, the CDR3 reads TGTGCCAGCAGTTCCCCGGTCAATCCCCACGAGCAGTACTTC. The encoded protein is CASSSPVNPHEQYF.

The V and J genes are TRBV6-1 and TRBJ2-5, with D maybe TRBD1 (6 bases). V was trimmed by 7 bases and J by 2 bases, leaving 11 bases between them. The CDR3 is 13 amino acids. The germline V gene encodes CDR1 MNHNS and CDR2 SASEGT. The CDR3 region is CASIRGQQETQYF. CDR3 nucleotides: TGTGCCAGCATCAGAGGACAGCAAGAGACCCAGTACTTC.

This clone came up a few times. The chain carries TRBV5-1 and TRBJ1-5, with 7 bases aligning to TRBD1. Trimming cost V 4 bases and J 1 base; bases outside gene matches: 5. This CDR3 contains 15 residues. Germline CDR1 reads SGHRS; CDR2 reads YFSETQ. CDR3 amino acids: CASSLGTASNQPQHF. DNA for the CDR3: TGCGCCAGCAGCCTAGGGACAGCCAGCAATCAGCCCCAGCATTTT.

This rearrangement joins TRBV9 to TRBJ1-2; 7 bases align to TRBD1. There are 15 residues in the CDR3. Germline V gives CDR1 SGDLS, CDR2 YYNGEE. V shed 0 bases and J 5 bases; nucleotides not matched to a gene: 7. DNA for the CDR3: TGTGCCAGCAGCGTAGCCGAGACAGGGTTATATGGCTACACCTTC. It yields the protein CASSVAETGLYGYTF.

The V gene is TRBV9, the J gene TRBJ2-3; 10 bases map to TRBD1. This CDR3 region has 16 residues. J lost 6 bases, V lost 3 bases, and 10 bases had no gene match. CDR1 is SGDLS and CDR2 is YYNGEE in the germline V gene. DNA of the CDR3: TGTGCCAGCAGCGGGGGACAGGGGACCTTTGGGGATACGCAGTATTTT. It specifies CASSGGQGTFGDTQYF.

The V and J genes are TRBV11-1 and TRBJ2-7; possibly TRBD1 for D (5 bases). With 6 bases removed from V and 5 bases from J, the gap between germline ends came to 14 bases. The CDR3 runs 13 residues. In germline, CDR1 is SGHAT, CDR2 FQDESV (reference sequence). In nucleotides, the CDR3 is TGTGCCAGCAGTCCCCGTTTCAGGGACGAGCAGTACTTC. Protein product: CASSPRFRDEQYF. Together with reference TRBV11-1 and TRBJ2-7, the CDR3 gives the full variable domain: EAEVAQSPRYKITEKSQAVAFWCDPISGHATLYWYRQILGQGPELLVQFQDESVVDDSQLPKDRFSAERLKGVDSTLKIQPAELGDSAMYLCASSPRFRDEQYFGPGTRLTVT.

V is TRBV2 and J is TRBJ1-4; no clear D. The CDR3 extends over 14 amino acids. V was cut by 4 bases and J by 7 bases, with 13 bases left in between. Per the germline V gene, CDR1 is SNHLY and CDR2 is FYNNEI. The CDR3 DNA sequence: TGTGCCAGCAGTGGTCAGCACTCCACTGAAAAACTGTTTTTT. This gives the protein CASSGQHSTEKLFF.

The chain couples TRBV7-2 to TRBJ2-1, with 10 bases fitting TRBD2. V lost 5 bases to trimming and J lost 5 bases; unmatched junction nucleotides: 9. The CDR3 runs 16 residues. CDR1 and CDR2 (germline): SGHTA, FQGNSA. CDR3 region: CASSTPSSGRHNEQFF. The DNA of the CDR3 is TGTGCCAGCAGCACCCCCTCTAGCGGGAGACACAATGAGCAGTTCTTC.

The genes are TRBV28 and TRBJ1-5; unclear D gene. V dropped 7 bases and J dropped 3 bases, with 13 bases sitting between them. Germline loops: CDR1 MDHEN, CDR2 SYDVKM. The CDR3 runs to 14 residues. The CDR3 nucleotides read TGTGCCAGCAATCCGGCCATCTACAATCAGCCCCAGCATTTT. Translation gives CASNPAIYNQPQHF.

A few counts support this clone. This rearrangement joins TRBV6-6 to TRBJ1-1; no firm D call. The CDR3 runs to 16 residues. V was cut by 5 bases and J by 6 bases, with 22 bases left in between. The germline V gene has CDR1 MNHNY and CDR2 SVGAGI (reference sequence). The CDR3 protein is CASSQVKKKGIPEAFF. The CDR3 coding sequence is TGTGCCAGCAGTCAAGTCAAAAAAAAGGGAATTCCTGAAGCTTTCTTT.

This clone was seen a handful of times. The V and J genes are TRBV30 and TRBJ1-1; D possibly corresponds to TRBD1 (6 bases). From germline, CDR1 is GTSNPN and CDR2 SVGIG (reference sequence). The CDR3 sequence is 15 residues long. V dropped 4 bases and J dropped 6 bases, with 21 bases sitting between them. CDR3 sequence: CAWIPGHIKNAEAFF. The DNA for the CDR3 is TGTGCCTGGATTCCGGGACACATAAAAAACGCTGAAGCTTTCTTT.

The chain uses TRBV9 and TRBJ2-7; D possibly corresponds to TRBD2 (6 bases). Trimming pared 1 base from V and 0 bases from J, leaving 14 bases between. This CDR3 region has 16 residues. Germline values: CDR1 SGDLS, CDR2 YYNGEE. The CDR3 loop is CASSVKEGRSSYEQYF. CDR3 sequence (DNA): TGTGCCAGCAGCGTAAAGGAGGGAAGAAGCTCCTACGAGCAGTACTTC.

V is TRBV5-1 and J is TRBJ2-2; D is ambiguous. V lost 0 bases and J lost 3, with 3 bases in between. The CDR3 has 13 residues. Germline CDR1 reads SGHRS; CDR2 reads YFSETQ. The CDR3 DNA sequence: TGCGCCAGCAGCTTGGCTCACACCGGGGAGCTGTTTTTT. Its protein is CASSLAHTGELFF.